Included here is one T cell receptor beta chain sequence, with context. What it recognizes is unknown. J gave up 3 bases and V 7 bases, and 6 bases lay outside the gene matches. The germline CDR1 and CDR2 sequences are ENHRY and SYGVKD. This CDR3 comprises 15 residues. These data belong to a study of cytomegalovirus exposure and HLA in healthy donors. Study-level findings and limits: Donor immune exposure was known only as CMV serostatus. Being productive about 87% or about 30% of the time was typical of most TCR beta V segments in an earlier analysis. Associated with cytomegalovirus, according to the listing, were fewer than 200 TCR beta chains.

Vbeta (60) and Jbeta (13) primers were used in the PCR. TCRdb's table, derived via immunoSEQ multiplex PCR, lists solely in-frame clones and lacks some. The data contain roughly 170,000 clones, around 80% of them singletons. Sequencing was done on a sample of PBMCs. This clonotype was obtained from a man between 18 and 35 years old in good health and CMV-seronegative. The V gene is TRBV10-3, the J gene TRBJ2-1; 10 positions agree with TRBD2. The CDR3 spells CAIKTGTSDYNEQFF. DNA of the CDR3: TGTGCCATCAAGACCGGGACTAGCGACTACAATGAGCAGTTCTTC.